This record concerns one TCR beta chain sequence. Its binding antigen is unknown. Nothing much larger sits one base from this clone, and base qualities are not available. Trimming at the junction amounts to 0 bases on V and 4 bases on J, and the germline ends lie 8 bases apart. CDR1 SGDLS and CDR2 YYNGEE are derived from the germline V gene. The CDR3 runs 15 residues from the cysteine to the phenylalanine. Just the 45-base CDR3 DNA is kept, in frame starting at base 1. Library construction relied on the immunoSEQ multiplex PCR assay. For the multiplex PCR, a mixture combining 60 forward primers for TCR Vbeta segments and 13 reverse primers for TCR Jbeta segments was used. The CDR3 region of rearranged TCR beta genes was amplified from genomic DNA with a multiplex PCR assay. The amplified TCR beta libraries were sequenced on the Illumina HiSeq System as 87-base-pair reads. The original pipeline was this. A later analysis tallied around 82 million unique TCR beta chains across the approximately 670 repertoires, and some 12 million of those chains were shared by two or more donors. To remove PCR and sequencing errors, raw reads were error-corrected and collapsed into unique sequences using a nearest-neighbor algorithm that merged closely related sequences. CDR3 sequences were aligned to IMGT reference sequences to assign V, D and J gene segments. Each retained sequence needed at least a six-nucleotide match to both a V gene segment and a J gene segment. Rearrangements were classified as productive when the CDR3 lacked stop codons and remained in frame with V and J, and all other rearrangements were classified as non-productive. CDR3 was defined according to IMGT convention as the region running from the second conserved V-encoded cysteine to the conserved J-encoded phenylalanine. In an earlier analysis of 550 to 650 of the donors, sequences lacking an unambiguous match to a single V gene segment were excluded. An earlier analysis of fewer than 750 of the donors called V segments functional above 56.7% productive rearrangements and segregating when the between-donor standard deviation exceeded 5%. A statistical classification framework was built to diagnose cytomegalovirus status from the catalog of TCR beta chain sequences. V and J gene assignment, in a later analysis, came from comparing TCR nucleotide sequences with IMGT/GENE-DB human TR gene sequences. A later analysis assigned CDR3 sequences and most-parsimonious VDJ recombination scenarios with the TCRdist pipeline. In a later analysis, each TCR beta chain was defined by its CDR3 amino acid sequence together with its V-gene family, and reads lacking a unique V-gene family were excluded. As a way to deal with suspected cross-contamination and a sequencing artifact, a later analysis dropped 450 to 600 nucleotide sequences that were highly shared and had low generation probability. In a later analysis, a clonal expansion index was calculated for each public chain from normalized within-repertoire ranks of inferred template counts. In a later analysis, generation probabilities were computed using a VDJ recombination model fitted to out-of-frame rearrangements, and the results were checked against IGoR. In a later analysis, hypergeometric tests were used to score TCR-TCR, TCR-HLA and TCR-CMV co-occurrence, with a repertoire-size bias correction applied to TCR pairs. A later analysis estimated false discovery rates by permuting HLA or CMV assignments 20 times. In a later analysis, co-occurring TCRs were grouped with DBSCAN, and TCRdist sequence similarity was added when clustering was performed within HLA-allele-positive subsets. Repertoires with fewer than 30,000 or more than 120,000 public chains were left out of co-occurrence clustering, as were five repertoires with anomalous nucleotide sharing. TCRdb stores this immuneACCESS table with in-frame sequences only. Part of the clones is absent; in the studies checked, under half of the shortfall reflects unresolved V genes, and no reason is known for the rest. For V, J and clone size, that table is used; D and trimming come from the DNA. The sample has more than 120,000 clones on record, over 75% of them singletons. The top ten hold more than 2.5% of the sample.

The cohort was made up of hundreds of healthy bone marrow donors. At the time of sampling, every cohort member was nominally healthy, though immune exposures that went unrecorded were likely present. The donor tested CMV seronegative and was one of the 352 seronegative cohort members. Every donor gave a peripheral blood sample, and the peripheral blood mononuclear cells from that sample were used for TCR beta sequencing. Genomic DNA was extracted from the blood cell samples with the Qiagen DNeasy Blood Extraction Kit. This record belongs to a study of cytomegalovirus exposure and HLA in healthy donors (dated by TCRdb to the late 2010s). Study-level background: According to an earlier analysis of a few hundred of the donors, 150 million to 200 million T cells yielded roughly 100 million unique TCR beta sequences and 276 Gb of sequence data. Donor age, sex, ethnicity and CMV serostatus were compiled together with the repertoire data. Using immunosequencing, the study profiled T cell repertoires from roughly 650 subjects and related those repertoires to cytomegalovirus serostatus. An early release covering roughly 640 HLA-typed donors comprised about 310 gigabases of sequencing data and around 80 million unique TCR sequences. Typing coverage varied by locus: about 620-630 donors for A, B, C, DRB1 and DQB1; more than 500 for DQA1; 606 for DPA1; 400 to 480 for DPB1. A later analysis re-analyzed previously published TCR beta repertoires from roughly 630 donors and added high-resolution HLA genotyping to study TCR occurrence patterns. Several DR-DQ haplotypes were treated as single units for association and clustering because of strong linkage in the cohort. A later genetic analysis took genome-wide SNP genotypes for about 65% of the 666 donors and used that subset as a discovery cohort. Of the 398 genotyped donors, 65% to 90% were placed in the genetic ancestry cluster associated with self-reported Caucasian donors. Class I and class II HLA loci were covered by the typing at four-digit resolution. The later analysis used no new phenotypic data to find candidate immune exposures, relying instead on TCR beta sequences and their occurrence across donors. In addition to the first cohort of approximately 650 subjects, a separate validation cohort of under 150 different subjects was used. On average, 235,054 unique TCR beta nucleotide sequences were sequenced per donor among some 420 genotyped donors of the cohort, with around 19% of those sequences being non-productive. In an earlier analysis of more than 550 of the donors, high-throughput TCR beta sequencing was used to judge whether each TCR beta V gene segment behaved as functional or pseudogenic. The study was designed to test whether signatures of past pathogen exposure could be identified by cataloging public T cell receptors. Every repertoire in the discovery cohort had been generated on one and the same sequencing platform. The study combined high-throughput TCR immunosequencing, statistical association of individual TCRs with disease status, and machine learning to predict cytomegalovirus infection status. Results the study describes overall, beyond this receptor: Linkage disequilibrium might explain the correlated functional status among segregating V segments, but an unknown experimental factor could not be excluded. In this cohort, only TCR beta chains were sequenced, and detectable features were limited by the absence of alpha or paired-chain data. At a false discovery rate of 0.05, a later analysis linked about 16,000 TCR beta sequences to specific HLA alleles. Some IMGT-functional V segments, including TRBV6-2 and TRBV6-3, could not be distinguished by the 87-base-pair reads and were therefore excluded. The study gave a list of around 170 TCR beta chains associated with cytomegalovirus. Strong co-occurrence of HLA alleles, especially DR and DQ, made assigning TCR associations to individual alleles difficult. The authors suggested that the approach could potentially be extended to other disease states and immunological phenotypes. In vitro tests confirmed that a few of the cytomegalovirus-associated TCR beta chains recognize cytomegalovirus antigens. An earlier analysis of some 560 of the donors showed that most TCR beta V segments appeared in productive rearrangements either about 87% or about 30% of the time, which broadly matched IMGT annotations. According to a later genetic analysis, donors in an Asian-associated ancestry cluster had fewer N-insertions in productive TCRs than the approximately 700-donor mean. For the cohort, immune exposure information was limited to CMV serostatus. A further reported finding was that TCR beta sequences accurately predicted the HLA-A and HLA-B alleles for most subjects in the first cohort. A later genetic analysis associated a missense DCLRE1C variant with V-gene and J-gene trimming of TCR beta chains, and an independent cohort replicated the association. The earlier analysis of almost 600 of the donors excluded 15 to 20 rarely observed V segments, including chromosome 9 orphons, because counts were too low. In a later analysis, HLA-associated TCR beta chains showed more clonal expansion and lower generation probabilities than non-associated chains that were equally common. The classifier was reported to diagnose cytomegalovirus status with high specificity and sensitivity in both the original and validation cohorts. Across donors, most TCR sequences were observed very rarely, whereas some public TCRs were present in many individuals. The presence/absence analyses assumed that sequencing depth was roughly uniform across donors, and that assumption may not be true. A group of highly shared sequence variants was considered likely to be a technical artifact of the sequencing pipeline. According to a later analysis, parvovirus B19, influenza, CMV and Epstein-Barr virus appeared linked to several top co-occurrence clusters. Because HLA typing was unavailable for some donors at each locus, only the typed subset was used in association tests. According to a later analysis, TCR association rates differed among HLA loci, with DRB1 alleles showing the most associated TCRs and HLA-C alleles showing the fewest. According to a later analysis, most CMV-associated TCR beta chains appeared to be HLA-restricted, and the HLA associations seemed to be driven largely by CMV exposure.

The chain is made from TRBV9 and TRBJ2-6; 5 matching bases give a weak D call of TRBD2. This clonotype was obtained from a male donor in good health and CMV-seronegative. Input material: PBMCs. This receptor has the CDR3 CASSVVGAGANVLTF. The nucleotides are TGTGCCAGCAGCGTAGTGGGAGCGGGGGCCAACGTCCTGACTTTC.